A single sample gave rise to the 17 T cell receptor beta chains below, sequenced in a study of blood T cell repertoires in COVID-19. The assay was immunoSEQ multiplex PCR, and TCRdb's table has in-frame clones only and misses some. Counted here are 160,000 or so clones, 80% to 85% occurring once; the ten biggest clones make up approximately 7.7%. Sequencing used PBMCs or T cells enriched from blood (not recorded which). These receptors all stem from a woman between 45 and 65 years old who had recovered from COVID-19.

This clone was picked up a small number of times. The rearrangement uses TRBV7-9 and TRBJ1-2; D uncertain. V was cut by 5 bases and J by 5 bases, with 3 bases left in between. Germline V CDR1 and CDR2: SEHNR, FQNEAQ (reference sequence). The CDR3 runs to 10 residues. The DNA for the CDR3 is TGTGCCAGCAGCCAATATGGCTACACCTTC. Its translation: CASSQYGYTF.

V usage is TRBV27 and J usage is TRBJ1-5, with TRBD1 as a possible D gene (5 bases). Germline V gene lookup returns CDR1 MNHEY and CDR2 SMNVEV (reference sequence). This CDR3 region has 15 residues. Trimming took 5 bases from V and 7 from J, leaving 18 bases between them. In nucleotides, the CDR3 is TGTGCCAGCAGTAAAACCCAGGGAGGAAGCCAGCCCCAGCATTTT. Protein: CASSKTQGGSQPQHF.

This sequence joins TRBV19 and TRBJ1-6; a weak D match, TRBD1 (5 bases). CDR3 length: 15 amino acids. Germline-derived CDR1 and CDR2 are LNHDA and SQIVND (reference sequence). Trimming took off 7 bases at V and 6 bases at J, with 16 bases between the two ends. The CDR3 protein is CASTLDGTANSPLHF. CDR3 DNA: TGTGCCAGTACTTTAGACGGGACTGCTAATTCACCCCTCCACTTT.

The CDR3 region has the DNA TGTGCCAGCGGGAGGGGGGAGGACTACGAGCAGTACTTC. Protein product: CASGRGEDYEQYF. The chain couples TRBV27 to TRBJ2-7; weak D call: TRBD2 (7 bases). From germline, CDR1 is MNHEY and CDR2 SMNVEV (reference sequence). CDR3 length: 13 amino acids. V was trimmed by 8 bases and J by 3 bases, leaving 14 bases between them.

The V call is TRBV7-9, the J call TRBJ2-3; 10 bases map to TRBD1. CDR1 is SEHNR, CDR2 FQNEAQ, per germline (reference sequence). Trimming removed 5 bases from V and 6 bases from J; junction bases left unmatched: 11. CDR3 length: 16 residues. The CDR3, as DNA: TGTGCCAGCAGCCCTGCTATTGGACAGGGGGAGGATACGCAGTATTTT. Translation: CASSPAIGQGEDTQYF.

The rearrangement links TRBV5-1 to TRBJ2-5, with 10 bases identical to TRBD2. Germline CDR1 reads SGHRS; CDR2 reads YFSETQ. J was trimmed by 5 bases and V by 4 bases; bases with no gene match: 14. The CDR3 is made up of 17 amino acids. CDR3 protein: CASSPGLAAGRVETQYF. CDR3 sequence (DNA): TGCGCCAGCAGCCCAGGACTAGCGGCCGGAAGGGTGGAGACCCAGTACTTC.

CDR3 in DNA: TGTGCCAGCAGTAAACGGGAGCTCAGGGAACTGTTTTTT. This translates into CASSKRELRELFF. The chain carries TRBV6-5 and TRBJ1-4, with D possibly being TRBD1 (5 bases). This CDR3 is built from 13 residues. Trimming took off 5 bases at V and 12 bases at J, with 16 bases between the two ends. CDR1 and CDR2 from the germline V gene are MNHEY and SVGAGI.

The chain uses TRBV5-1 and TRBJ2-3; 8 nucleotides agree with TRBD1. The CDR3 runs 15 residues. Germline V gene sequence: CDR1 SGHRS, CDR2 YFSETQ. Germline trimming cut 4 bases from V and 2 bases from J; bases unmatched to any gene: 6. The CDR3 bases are TGCGCCAGCAGCGAAGAGACAGGGGTCACAGATACGCAGTATTTT. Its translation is CASSEETGVTDTQYF.

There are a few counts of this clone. The CDR3 here is CASSEYEARGEKLFF. CDR3 DNA sequence: TGTGCCAGCAGTGAATACGAGGCTCGAGGTGAAAAACTGTTTTTT. The gene calls are TRBV25-1 and TRBJ1-4; D is unclear. This CDR3 is built from 15 residues. The germline CDR1 and CDR2 sequences are MGHDK and SYGVNS. V lost 0 bases and J lost 7, with 12 bases in between.

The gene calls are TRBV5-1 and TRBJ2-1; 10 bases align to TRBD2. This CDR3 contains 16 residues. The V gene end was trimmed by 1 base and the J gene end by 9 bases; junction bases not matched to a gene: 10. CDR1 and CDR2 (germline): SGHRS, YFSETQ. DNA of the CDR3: TGCGCCAGCAGCTTGAGTCCTAGCGGGGGATATAGTGAGCAGTTCTTC. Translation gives CASSLSPSGGYSEQFF.

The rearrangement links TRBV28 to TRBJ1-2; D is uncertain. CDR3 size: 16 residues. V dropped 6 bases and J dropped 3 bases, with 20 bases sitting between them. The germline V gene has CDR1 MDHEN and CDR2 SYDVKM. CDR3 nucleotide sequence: TGTGCCAGCAGCCTCCGTAAGTGGCGGAGGCACTATGGCTACACCTTC. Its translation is CASSLRKWRRHYGYTF.

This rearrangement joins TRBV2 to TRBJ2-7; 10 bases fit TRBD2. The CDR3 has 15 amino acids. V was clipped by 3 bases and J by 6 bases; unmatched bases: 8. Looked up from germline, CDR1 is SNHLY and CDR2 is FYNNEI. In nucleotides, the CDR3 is TGTGCCAGCAGTGAGCGGTGGTCTAGCGGGAGCGAGCAGTACTTC. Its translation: CASSERWSSGSEQYF.

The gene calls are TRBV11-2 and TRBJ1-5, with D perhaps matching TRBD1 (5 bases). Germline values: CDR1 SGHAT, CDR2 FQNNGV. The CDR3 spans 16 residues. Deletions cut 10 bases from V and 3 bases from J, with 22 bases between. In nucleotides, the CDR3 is TGTGCCAATGGGTATTTTTTGCAGGGAAACAATCAGCCCCAGCATTTT. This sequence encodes CANGYFLQGNNQPQHF.

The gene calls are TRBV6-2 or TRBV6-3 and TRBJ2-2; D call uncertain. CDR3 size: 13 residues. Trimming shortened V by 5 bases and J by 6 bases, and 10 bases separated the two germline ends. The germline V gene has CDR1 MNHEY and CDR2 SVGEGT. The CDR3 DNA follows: TGTGCCAGCAGTACGGTCTCCCCCGGGGAGCTGTTTTTT. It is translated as CASSTVSPGELFF.

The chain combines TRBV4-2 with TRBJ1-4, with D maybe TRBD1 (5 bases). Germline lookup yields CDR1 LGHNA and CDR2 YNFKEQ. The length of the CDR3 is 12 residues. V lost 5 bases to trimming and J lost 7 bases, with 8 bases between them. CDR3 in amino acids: CASSGQGEKLFF. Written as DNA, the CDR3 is TGTGCCAGCAGCGGACAAGGTGAAAAACTGTTTTTT.

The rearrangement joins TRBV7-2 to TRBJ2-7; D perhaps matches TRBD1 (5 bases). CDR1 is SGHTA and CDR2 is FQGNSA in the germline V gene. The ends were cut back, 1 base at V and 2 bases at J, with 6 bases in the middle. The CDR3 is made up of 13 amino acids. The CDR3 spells CASSLVQAYEQYF. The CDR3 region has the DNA TGTGCCAGCAGCTTAGTACAGGCCTACGAGCAGTACTTC.

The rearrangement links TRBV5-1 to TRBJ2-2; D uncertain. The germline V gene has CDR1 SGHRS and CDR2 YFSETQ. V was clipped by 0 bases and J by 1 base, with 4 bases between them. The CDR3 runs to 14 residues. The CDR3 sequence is CASSLAGNTGELFF. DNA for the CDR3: TGCGCCAGCAGCTTGGCCGGGAACACCGGGGAGCTGTTTTTT.